The T cell receptor (beta chain) under discussion was sequenced for a study of T cells in narcolepsy. Whole-study results and caveats: Comparing one patient's CSF and blood CD4+ clonotypes highlighted HCRT- and TRIB2-specific autoreactive clonotypes.

The CDR3 is 16 amino acids. Trimming took off 5 bases at V and 5 bases at J, with 18 bases between the two ends. The V gene's germline CDR1 is SGHTA and CDR2 FQGNSA. Points on this clone: As yet, its antigen is unknown.

The method was immunoSEQ multiplex PCR; TCRdb's version includes in-frame clones alone and lacks a portion of them. The sample has 25,000 or so clones; about 82% are singletons. The receptor comes from a human donor in good health. What was sequenced was memory (CD45RA-) CD4+ T cells from blood. J is TRBJ1-4 and V is TRBV7-2; D might be TRBD1 (6 bases). CDR3 in DNA: TGTGCCAGCAGCCCATTATGGGGGCCCCAGAATGAAAAACTGTTTTTT. Amino acid sequence: CASSPLWGPQNEKLFF.